This TCR beta chain originates from a study of spatial heterogeneity in lung cancer. For the study at large: Among detected sequences, beta-chain ones consistently exceeded alpha-chain ones in number. Study-level findings and limits: How many expanded intratumoral alpha and beta TCRs were present tracked the tumor mutation count, which was a count of nonsynonymous mutations.

Time point noted: sample taken at primary tumor resection. Donors were some 72 untreated early-stage non-small cell lung cancer patients. Researchers sequenced whole RNA taken from tumor, nontumor lung or frozen PBMC without sorting. The study tagged each TCR cDNA molecule with a unique molecular identifier. TCRdb fed the 5' RACE reads into MiXCR, producing one record per CDR3 protein. Among 20,000 to 25,000 distinct CDR3 sequences listed, roughly 6.5% were seen once. V was pared by 2 bases and J by 10 bases, with 7 bases of the junction left unmatched. Germline loops: CDR1 MNHEY, CDR2 SMNVEV (reference sequence). The CDR3 is 15 amino acids. This clonotype was counted at least ten times. Its antigen remains unidentified.

The V call is TRBV27, the J call TRBJ2-1; TRBD2 matches at 11 bases. Material: lung tumor tissue, obtained at surgery. This receptor was taken from a male donor with early-stage non-small cell lung cancer. The CDR3 sequence is CASSLVAGGPVEQFF. The CDR3 bases are TGTGCCAGCAGTTTAGTAGCGGGAGGGCCAGTCGAGCAGTTCTTC.